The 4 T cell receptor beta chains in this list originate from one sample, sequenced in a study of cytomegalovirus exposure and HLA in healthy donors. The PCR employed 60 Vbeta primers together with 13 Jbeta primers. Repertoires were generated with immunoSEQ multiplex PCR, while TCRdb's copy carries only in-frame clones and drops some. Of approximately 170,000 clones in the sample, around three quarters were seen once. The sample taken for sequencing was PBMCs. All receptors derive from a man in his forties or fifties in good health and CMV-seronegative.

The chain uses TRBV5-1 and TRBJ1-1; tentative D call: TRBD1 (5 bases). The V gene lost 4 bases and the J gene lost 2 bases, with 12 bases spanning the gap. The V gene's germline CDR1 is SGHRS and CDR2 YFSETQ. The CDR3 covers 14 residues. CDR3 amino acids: CASSTERGNTEAFF. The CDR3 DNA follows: TGCGCCAGCAGCACCGAAAGGGGAAACACTGAAGCTTTCTTT. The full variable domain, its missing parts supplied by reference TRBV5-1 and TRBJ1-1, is KAGVTQTPRYLIKTRGQQVTLSCSPISGHRSVSWYQQTPGQGLQFLFEYFSETQRNKGNFPGRFSGRQFSNSRSEMNVSTLELGDSALYLCASSTERGNTEAFFGQGTRLTVV.

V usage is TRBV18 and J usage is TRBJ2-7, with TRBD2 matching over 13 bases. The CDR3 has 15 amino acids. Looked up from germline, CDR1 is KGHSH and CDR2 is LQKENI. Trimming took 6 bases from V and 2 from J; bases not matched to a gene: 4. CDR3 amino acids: CASSPGLAGTYEQYV. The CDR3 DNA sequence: TGTGCCAGCTCCCCGGGACTAGCGGGAACCTACGAGCAGTACGTC.

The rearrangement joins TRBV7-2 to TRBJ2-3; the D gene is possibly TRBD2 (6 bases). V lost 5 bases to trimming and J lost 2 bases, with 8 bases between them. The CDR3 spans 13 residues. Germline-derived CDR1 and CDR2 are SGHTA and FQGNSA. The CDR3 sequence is CASSGTSTDTQYF. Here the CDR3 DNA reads TGTGCCAGCAGCGGGACTTCCACAGATACGCAGTATTTT. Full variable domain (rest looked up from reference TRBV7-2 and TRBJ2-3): GAGVSQSPSNKVTEKGKDVELRCDPISGHTALYWYRQSLGQGLEFLIYFQGNSAPDKSGLPSDRFSAERTGGSVSTLTIQRTQQEDSAVYLCASSGTSTDTQYFGPGTRLTVL.

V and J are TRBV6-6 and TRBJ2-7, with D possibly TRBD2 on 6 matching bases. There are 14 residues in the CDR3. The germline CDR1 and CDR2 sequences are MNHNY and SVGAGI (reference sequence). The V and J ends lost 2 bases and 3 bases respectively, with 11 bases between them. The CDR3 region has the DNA TGTGCCAGCAGTTACCGGGAGACGTACTACGAGCAGTACGTC. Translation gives CASSYRETYYEQYV.